The 16 T cell receptor beta chains in this list originate from one sample, sequenced in a study of blood T cell repertoires in COVID-19. Sequencing was performed with immunoSEQ multiplex PCR; in TCRdb, only in-frame clones are kept and a portion is missing. The sample lists over 150,000 clones; 85% to 90% were seen once. The sample was PBMCs or T cells enriched from blood (not recorded which). These receptors came from a man in his forties who had recovered from COVID-19.

The rearrangement joins TRBV5-8 to TRBJ1-1; TRBD1 aligns across 7 bases. This CDR3 is built from 14 residues. With 4 bases clipped from V and 1 base from J, the junction kept 4 bases outside the gene matches. In germline, CDR1 is SGHTS, CDR2 YDEGEE. The CDR3 DNA follows: TGTGCCAGCAGCCCTGGGACAGAGAACACTGAAGCTTTCTTT. Translated: CASSPGTENTEAFF.

The rearrangement uses TRBV5-1 and TRBJ2-7; no clear D. Germline values: CDR1 SGHRS, CDR2 YFSETQ. This CDR3 has 15 amino acids. V lost 0 bases to trimming and J lost 6 bases, with 16 bases between them. CDR3 sequence: CASSLGPGASREQYF. The CDR3 DNA reads as TGCGCCAGCAGCTTGGGTCCGGGTGCCTCCCGCGAGCAGTACTTC.

In its sample, this clone was seen once. The CDR3 region is CASSLDTRPGGYTF. In nucleotides, the CDR3 is TGTGCCAGCAGCTTAGATACCCGCCCGGGAGGCTACACCTTC. J is TRBJ1-2 and V is TRBV7-8, with D uncertain. CDR3 length: 14 residues. The germline V gene has CDR1 SGHVS and CDR2 FQNEAQ. The germline V and J ends were trimmed by 1 base and 8 bases, with 14 bases remaining between them.

The rearrangement uses TRBV28 and TRBJ1-2, with D perhaps TRBD1 (6 bases). Trimming pared 5 bases from V and 6 bases from J, leaving 16 bases between. This CDR3 is built from 14 residues. CDR1 MDHEN and CDR2 SYDVKM come from the germline V gene. DNA of the CDR3: TGTGCCAGCAGTACGCCCGGGGGGGCTAATGGCTACACCTTC. It codes for CASSTPGGANGYTF.

This clone was observed a single time. The J gene is TRBJ2-7, the V gene TRBV19, with 7 bases lining up with TRBD2. Germline V CDR1 and CDR2: LNHDA, SQIVND (reference sequence). This CDR3 has 13 residues. The V segment lost 1 base and the J segment 6 bases; nucleotides outside the gene matches: 3. The CDR3 spells CASSIVGEGEQYF. CDR3 DNA: TGTGCCAGTAGTATAGTCGGGGAGGGCGAGCAGTACTTC.

V is TRBV7-3 and J is TRBJ1-1; D gene unclear. CDR1 and CDR2 from the germline V gene are SGHTA and FQGTGA. CDR3 length: 13 amino acids. V was trimmed by 10 bases and J by 1 base, leaving 13 bases between them. CDR3 loop: CATSEQPNTEAFF. In DNA, the CDR3 is TGTGCCACCTCGGAACAGCCGAACACTGAAGCTTTCTTT.

The genes are TRBV5-4 and TRBJ2-2, with TRBD2 as a possible D gene (6 bases). This CDR3 is 16 amino acids long. Germline CDR1 is SGHNT and CDR2 is YYREEE (reference sequence). Trimming shortened V by 0 bases and J by 7 bases, and 16 bases separated the two germline ends. CDR3 loop: CASSLVETSNGGELFF. The CDR3 DNA reads TGTGCCAGCAGCTTGGTGGAGACTAGTAACGGCGGGGAGCTGTTTTTT.

This clone was found once. The chain combines TRBV28 with TRBJ1-2, with D unclear. The CDR3 spans 11 residues. Per germline, CDR1 MDHEN and CDR2 SYDVKM. Deletions cut 8 bases from V and 4 bases from J, with 8 bases between. Here the CDR3 DNA reads TGTGCCAGCGGGGAGTTCTATGGCTACACCTTC. It translates to CASGEFYGYTF.

This clone was seen a single time. The chain joins TRBV19 to TRBJ2-3; perhaps TRBD2 as D (5 bases). Trimming left V 0 bases short and J 2 bases short, with 12 bases between. The germline V gene has CDR1 LNHDA and CDR2 SQIVND (reference sequence). The CDR3 is 16 residues long. The CDR3 coding sequence is TGTGCCAGTAGTATAGATTGGGCGAGGGTCACAGATACGCAGTATTTT. Amino acids: CASSIDWARVTDTQYF.

Comments on this clone: Other DNA variants within this sample encode the same CDR3. This chain joins TRBV3-1 (or the pseudogene TRBV3-2) and TRBJ2-1; TRBD2 aligns across 8 bases. Trimming removed 6 bases from V and 2 bases from J; junction bases left unmatched: 6. Germline V gives CDR1 LGHDT, CDR2 YNNKEL (reference sequence). The CDR3 is made up of 15 amino acids. The CDR3 region is CASRVAGGPYNEQFF. The CDR3 region has the DNA TGTGCCAGCAGGGTCGCGGGAGGACCCTACAATGAGCAGTTCTTC.

The chain carries TRBV3-1 (or the pseudogene TRBV3-2) and TRBJ2-5; 15 bases match TRBD2. The germline gives CDR1 LGHDT, CDR2 YNNKEL (reference sequence). The CDR3 extends over 21 amino acids. V shed 1 base, J shed 3 bases, and the junction held 15 bases outside the gene matches. DNA for the CDR3: TGTGCCAGCAGCCAAGGTCGGGGACTAGCGGGAGGTCGGGTTGGAAAAGAGACCCAGTACTTC. Translating it yields CASSQGRGLAGGRVGKETQYF.

V and J are TRBV4-1 and TRBJ1-2, with D tentatively TRBD1 (5 bases). V gave up 5 bases and J gave up 5 bases, with 15 bases separating them. Germline V gives CDR1 MGHRA, CDR2 YSYEKL. This CDR3 is built from 14 residues. The chain's CDR3 is CASSVTVSGYGYTF. In nucleotides, the CDR3 is TGCGCCAGCAGCGTGACAGTCTCCGGGTATGGCTACACCTTC.

The chain carries TRBV4-2 and TRBJ2-5; 8 bases match TRBD1. Unmatched junction bases numbered 4, after V lost 3 bases and J lost 4 bases. CDR1 and CDR2 from the germline V gene are LGHNA and YNFKEQ. The CDR3 is made up of 14 amino acids. CDR3 bases: TGTGCCAGCAGCCAGAGAGACAGGGGAGAGACCCAGTACTTC. Protein: CASSQRDRGETQYF.

V and J are TRBV15 and TRBJ2-4, with TRBD1 identical over 10 bases. Trimming cost V 1 base and J 9 bases; bases outside gene matches: 12. The CDR3 extends over 17 amino acids. In germline, CDR1 is LNHNV, CDR2 YYDKDF (reference sequence). The CDR3 loop is CATSRGPRDRGKGIQYF. The CDR3 DNA is TGTGCCACCAGCAGAGGTCCTAGGGACAGGGGAAAGGGCATTCAGTACTTC.

This clone was picked up one time. J is TRBJ1-6 and V is TRBV7-9; D gene uncertain. CDR1 and CDR2 from the germline V gene are SEHNR and FQNEAQ (reference sequence). With 0 bases removed from V and 5 bases from J, the gap between germline ends came to 2 bases. This CDR3 has 13 residues. This CDR3 reads CASSLANNSPLHF. CDR3 bases: TGTGCCAGCAGCTTAGCTAATAATTCACCCCTCCACTTT.

The rearrangement joins TRBV27 to TRBJ2-7; 8 positions agree with TRBD2. The CDR3 is 16 amino acids. In germline, CDR1 is MNHEY, CDR2 SMNVEV (reference sequence). Unmatched junction bases numbered 11, after V lost 2 bases and J lost 5 bases. CDR3 sequence reads: CASSLTGASGFHEQYF. The CDR3 region has the DNA TGTGCCAGCAGTTTAACCGGGGCTAGCGGGTTCCACGAGCAGTACTTC.